Listed here are 21 T cell receptor beta chains from one sample, sequenced in a study of cytomegalovirus exposure and HLA in healthy donors. Sequencing was performed with immunoSEQ multiplex PCR; in TCRdb, only in-frame clones are kept and a portion is missing. The sample lists 300,000 to 450,000 clones; 86% were seen once. The sequencing sample was made of PBMCs. These receptor sequences come from a woman between 18 and 30 years old in good health and CMV-seronegative.

The V gene is TRBV10-1, the J gene TRBJ2-3; 11 nucleotides line up with TRBD2. Germline V CDR1 and CDR2: WNHNN, SYGVQD (reference sequence). V shed 3 bases and J 5 bases; nucleotides not matched to a gene: 4. The CDR3 is 15 amino acids. CDR3 amino acids: CASSETLAGGDTQYF. The CDR3 nucleotides read TGCGCCAGCAGTGAAACGCTAGCGGGGGGAGATACGCAGTATTTT.

Turning to this clone: At the DNA level, this CDR3 is encoded by other sequences in the same sample as well. The V call is TRBV2, the J call TRBJ1-6; D call uncertain. From germline, CDR1 is SNHLY and CDR2 FYNNEI. This CDR3 is 13 amino acids long. Trimming pared 9 bases from V and 0 bases from J, leaving 6 bases between. The CDR3 nucleotides read TGTGCCAGTAAGAGCTCCTATAATTCACCCCTCCACTTT. Amino acids: CASKSSYNSPLHF.

This rearrangement joins TRBV30 to TRBJ2-1; D possibly corresponds to TRBD1 (6 bases). The germline CDR1 and CDR2 sequences are GTSNPN and SVGIG (reference sequence). CDR3 size: 13 residues. The V and J ends lost 0 bases and 5 bases respectively, with 8 bases between them. CDR3 amino acids: CAWSVGHNNEQFF. Here the CDR3 DNA reads TGTGCCTGGAGTGTGGGACACAACAATGAGCAGTTCTTC.

CDR3 sequence (DNA): TGTGCCAGTAGTATAGGGTCAGGAGATACGCAGTATTTT. Encoded protein: CASSIGSGDTQYF. J is TRBJ2-3 and V is TRBV19; the D is unclear. Germline-derived CDR1 and CDR2 are LNHDA and SQIVND (reference sequence). The CDR3 consists of 13 residues. Trimming cost V 1 base and J 5 bases, with 7 bases left between them.

The rearrangement joins TRBV2 to TRBJ2-7, with TRBD1 matching 7 bases. J was trimmed by 3 bases and V by 6 bases; bases with no gene match: 11. The CDR3 runs 15 residues. Germline V lookup: CDR1 SNHLY, CDR2 FYNNEI. The CDR3 DNA is TGTGCCAGCAGATCACAGGGGAAAACCCTCTACGAGCAGTACTTC. Translating it yields CASRSQGKTLYEQYF.

This chain joins TRBV7-8 and TRBJ1-3; D perhaps matches TRBD1 (6 bases). V was trimmed by 0 bases and J by 0 bases, leaving 12 bases between them. The CDR3 is made up of 17 amino acids. CDR1 and CDR2 from the germline V gene are SGHVS and FQNEAQ. CDR3 nucleotides: TGTGCCAGCAGCTTAGCTCCCCAGGGGCCCTCTGGAAACACCATATATTTT. Its protein product is CASSLAPQGPSGNTIYF.

As concerns this clone: This sample includes further DNA sequences coding for the same CDR3. J is TRBJ1-5 and V is TRBV18; the D gene is possibly TRBD1 (5 bases). The CDR3 runs to 13 residues. The germline V and J ends were trimmed by 3 bases and 6 bases, with 9 bases remaining between them. The germline gives CDR1 KGHSH, CDR2 LQKENI. CDR3 bases: TGTGCCAGCTCACCTACAGGTGGTCAGCCCCAGCATTTT. Its translation is CASSPTGGQPQHF.

This clone was found once. This chain connects TRBV27 to TRBJ2-1, with D possibly TRBD2 on 6 matching bases. The CDR3 is 14 amino acids. V lost 6 bases and J 7 bases, leaving 16 bases between the germline ends. Looked up from germline, CDR1 is MNHEY and CDR2 is SMNVEV (reference sequence). CDR3 loop: CASRWAGGRNEQFF. The CDR3 DNA follows: TGTGCCAGCAGGTGGGCCGGAGGGAGAAATGAGCAGTTCTTC.

V is TRBV27 and J is TRBJ1-4; 7 bases line up with TRBD1. The V and J ends lost 7 bases and 4 bases, in that order; junction bases with no gene match: 3. From germline, CDR1 is MNHEY and CDR2 SMNVEV (reference sequence). This CDR3 region has 13 residues. In nucleotides, the CDR3 is TGTGCCAGCAAGGACAGGAGTAATGAAAAACTGTTTTTT. Translating it yields CASKDRSNEKLFF.

The chain joins TRBV7-9 to TRBJ2-7; the match to TRBD1 covers 9 bases. This CDR3 comprises 14 residues. J lost 1 base, V lost 5 bases, and 3 bases had no gene match. Germline CDR1 reads SEHNR; CDR2 reads FQNEAQ (reference sequence). This CDR3 reads CASSPDRGSYEQYF. CDR3 sequence (DNA): TGTGCCAGCAGCCCGGACAGGGGTTCCTACGAGCAGTACTTC.

This clone showed up just once. This chain links TRBV30 with TRBJ2-1; TRBD2 agrees at 8 bases. V was pared by 0 bases and J by 9 bases, with 4 bases of the junction left unmatched. This CDR3 has 13 residues. CDR1 and CDR2 (germline): GTSNPN, SVGIG (reference sequence). This CDR3 reads CAWSVGLASEQFF. DNA of the CDR3: TGTGCCTGGAGTGTAGGACTAGCATCTGAGCAGTTCTTC. The whole variable domain, filled in from reference TRBV30 and TRBJ2-1, reads SQTIHQWPATLVQPVGSPLSLECTVEGTSNPNLYWYRQAAGRGLQLLFYSVGIGQISSEVPQNLSASRPQDRQFILSSKKLLLSDSGFYLCAWSVGLASEQFFGPGTRLTVL.

J is TRBJ1-5 and V is TRBV28, with D possibly matching TRBD1 (6 bases). The CDR3 loop spans 15 amino acids. The germline V gene encodes CDR1 MDHEN and CDR2 SYDVKM. V was shortened by 7 bases and J by 4 bases, with 17 bases between the two germline ends. The CDR3 spells CASNRGGARNQPQHF. The CDR3 nucleotides are TGTGCCAGCAACCGAGGGGGGGCCCGGAATCAGCCCCAGCATTTT.

On this clone itself: One junction end disagrees with the germline gene, perhaps due to a read error. This sequence joins TRBV27 and TRBJ1-2; 7 bases are shared with TRBD1. Germline V gene lookup returns CDR1 MNHEY and CDR2 SMNVEV (reference sequence). The CDR3 is made up of 13 amino acids. CDR3 sequence: CASSLSAQDRFDF. The DNA of the CDR3 is TGTGCCAGCAGTTTATCGGCACAGGACAGGTTCGACTTC.

This chain joins TRBV27 and TRBJ2-7, with D tentatively TRBD1 (6 bases). This CDR3 contains 14 residues. Germline CDR1 is MNHEY and CDR2 is SMNVEV (reference sequence). Trimming removed 3 bases from V and 2 bases from J, with 11 bases in between. The CDR3 sequence: CASSFSTGPYEQYF. DNA of the CDR3: TGTGCCAGCAGTTTTTCGACAGGACCCTACGAGCAGTACTTC.

The chain links TRBV5-1 to TRBJ2-3; D perhaps matches TRBD2 (6 bases). CDR3 length: 15 residues. The V gene lost 3 bases and the J gene lost 0 bases, with 11 bases spanning the gap. The V gene's germline CDR1 is SGHRS and CDR2 YFSETQ. CDR3 bases: TGCGCCAGCAGCTCCTCTAGCGCCAGCACAGATACGCAGTATTTT. Its translation: CASSSSSASTDTQYF.

The genes are TRBV4-1 and TRBJ1-2; 7 nucleotides line up with TRBD1. Trimming cost V 4 bases and J 6 bases; bases outside gene matches: 11. The germline CDR1 and CDR2 sequences are MGHRA and YSYEKL. The CDR3 totals 15 residues. CDR3 sequence: CASSPQRGTANGYTF. The DNA of the CDR3 is TGCGCCAGCAGCCCTCAAAGAGGGACAGCAAATGGCTACACCTTC.

The V gene is TRBV27, the J gene TRBJ2-3, with D perhaps TRBD2 (6 bases). Trimming pared 4 bases from V and 3 bases from J, leaving 11 bases between. CDR1 and CDR2 from the germline V gene are MNHEY and SMNVEV (reference sequence). This CDR3 region has 14 residues. As DNA, the CDR3 is TGTGCCAGCAGTTCCGTAGCGGCTACAGATACGCAGTATTTT. As protein: CASSSVAATDTQYF.

This clone came up once. The rearrangement links TRBV28 to TRBJ2-1, with 10 positions matching TRBD2. V shed 4 bases and J 2 bases; nucleotides not matched to a gene: 5. The CDR3 length is 16 residues. Germline V gene lookup returns CDR1 MDHEN and CDR2 SYDVKM. CDR3 sequence: CASSSPSGSAYNEQFF. The CDR3 region has the DNA TGTGCCAGCAGTTCCCCTAGCGGGAGCGCCTACAATGAGCAGTTCTTC.

This chain uses TRBV10-3 with TRBJ2-1; D gene unclear. The CDR3 loop spans 13 amino acids. Deletions cut 4 bases from V and 9 bases from J, with 13 bases between. CDR1 is ENHRY, CDR2 SYGVKD, per germline. CDR3 in DNA: TGTGCCATCAGTGCATCGGGTTCTGGTGAGCAGTTCTTC. It codes for CAISASGSGEQFF.

V is TRBV2 and J is TRBJ1-6; maybe TRBD1 (5 bases). The germline V and J ends were trimmed by 6 bases and 7 bases, with 16 bases remaining between them. This CDR3 has 15 amino acids. The V gene's germline CDR1 is SNHLY and CDR2 FYNNEI. The CDR3 nucleotides are TGTGCCAGCAGGCTCCAGGGATTTGGAAATTCACCCCTCCACTTT. It translates to CASRLQGFGNSPLHF.

The chain has TRBV6-1 and TRBJ2-2, with 9 bases matching TRBD2. With 2 bases clipped from V and 3 bases from J, the junction kept 7 bases outside the gene matches. CDR1 MNHNS and CDR2 SASEGT come from the germline V gene. This CDR3 contains 17 residues. The CDR3 protein is CASSERTLAGYTGELFF. The CDR3 nucleotides are TGTGCCAGCAGTGAACGGACGCTAGCGGGGTACACCGGGGAGCTGTTTTTT.